The clone carrying this T cell receptor (beta chain) was counted once. Its target is not known. Trimming cost V 7 bases and J 6 bases, with 24 bases left between them. Germline loops: CDR1 ENHRY, CDR2 SYGVKD. The CDR3 spans 16 residues. The data were taken from a study of cytomegalovirus exposure and HLA in healthy donors. Study-level information: It was reported in a later analysis that the 95 to 150 validation repertoires used the same platform as the approximately 620 first-cohort repertoires. Whole-study findings and limits: Researchers reported that a few CMV-associated chains were confirmed in vitro as CMV antigen-specific. The tendency of first-cohort TCR clusters to co-occur in the 120 or so validation repertoires was the finding of a later analysis.

Libraries were prepared by immunoSEQ multiplex PCR; TCRdb keeps only in-frame clonotypes and omits some of them. The data show 250,000 to 350,000 clones, approximately 88% seen once. It was the approximately 130-subject validation cohort, separate from the roughly 700-subject first cohort, to which the donors belonged. The clonotype originates from a man younger than 45 in good health and CMV-seronegative. Input material: PBMCs. V gene TRBV10-3 combines with J gene TRBJ1-2; perhaps TRBD1 as D (5 bases). CDR3 DNA: TGTGCCATCACCCCCCTAGGGGCAGGGTACGGAGATGGCTACACCTTC. Residues: CAITPLGAGYGDGYTF.